A single sample gave rise to the 5 T cell receptor beta chains below, sequenced in a study of HIV-infected children after antiretroviral therapy interruption. The treatment denotes: PENTA 11 planned treatment interruption arm or continuous ART arm. The TCR library was built from RNA with a 3' RACE protocol and unique molecular identifiers. MiXCR, run by TCRdb on the 3' RACE reads, gives a single entry per CDR3 protein. In the table there are 40,000 or so distinct CDR3 sequences, just over 6.5% of which are singletons. The sequencing here drew on CD45RA+ CD4+ T cells from PBMCs, pooled from several time points, taken from a donor given antiretroviral therapy, either interrupted or continuous. Subset here: naive CD4+ CD45RA+ CD45RO- T cells. The receptors come from a pool of human donors with HIV.

CDR3 amino acids: CASSYGGLYTEAFF. CDR3 DNA sequence: TGTGCCAGCAGTTACGGGGGTCTTTACACTGAAGCTTTCTTT. J is TRBJ1-1 and V is TRBV6-5; D possibly corresponds to TRBD1 (5 bases). Germline V gives CDR1 MNHEY, CDR2 SVGAGI. Trimming left V 2 bases short and J 3 bases short, with 10 bases between. The CDR3 is 14 residues long.

The table lists this clonotype with many counts. V usage is TRBV6-6 and J usage is TRBJ1-2; D might be TRBD1 (6 bases). The CDR3 is 12 residues long. From germline, CDR1 is MNHNY and CDR2 SVGAGI (reference sequence). Trimming removed 6 bases at V and 8 bases at J, with 13 bases between. The CDR3 here is CASSPGHFGYTF. CDR3 DNA: TGTGCCAGCAGCCCGGGACACTTCGGCTACACCTTC.

The chain is built from TRBV19 and TRBJ2-3, with 7 bases aligning to TRBD2. The V gene's germline CDR1 is LNHDA and CDR2 SQIVND (reference sequence). This CDR3 region has 16 residues. Unmatched junction bases numbered 6, after V lost 3 bases and J lost 0 bases. The CDR3 loop reads CASSIRASGSTDTQYF. The CDR3 DNA reads TGTGCCAGTAGTATTCGGGCTAGCGGAAGCACAGATACGCAGTATTTT.

This clonotype was recorded many times. The chain has TRBV28 and TRBJ2-7; D is ambiguous. Germline V gene sequence: CDR1 MDHEN, CDR2 SYDVKM. There are 14 residues in the CDR3. Trimming took off 7 bases at V and 1 base at J, with 14 bases between the two ends. The CDR3 nucleotides read TGTGCCAGCAATATTCGGTTCGGATCCTACGAGCAGTACTTC. Translated: CASNIRFGSYEQYF. Using reference TRBV28 and TRBJ2-7 for the parts outside the CDR3, the full variable domain is DVKVTQSSRYLVKRTGEKVFLECVQDMDHENMFWYRQDPGLGLRLIYFSYDVKMKEKGDIPEGYSVSREKKERFSLILESASTNQTSMYLCASNIRFGSYEQYFGPGTRLTVT.

This clonotype was counted at least ten times. One junction end disagrees with the germline gene, perhaps due to a read error. The V call is TRBV19, the J call TRBJ2-5, with a possible D match to TRBD2 (7 bases). Per the germline V gene, CDR1 is LNHDA and CDR2 is SQIVND (reference sequence). There are 15 residues in the CDR3. CDR3 in amino acids: CASSIRGGNQDTQYF. CDR3 nucleotides: TGTGCCAGCAGTATAAGGGGGGGAAACCAAGACACCCAGTACTTT.